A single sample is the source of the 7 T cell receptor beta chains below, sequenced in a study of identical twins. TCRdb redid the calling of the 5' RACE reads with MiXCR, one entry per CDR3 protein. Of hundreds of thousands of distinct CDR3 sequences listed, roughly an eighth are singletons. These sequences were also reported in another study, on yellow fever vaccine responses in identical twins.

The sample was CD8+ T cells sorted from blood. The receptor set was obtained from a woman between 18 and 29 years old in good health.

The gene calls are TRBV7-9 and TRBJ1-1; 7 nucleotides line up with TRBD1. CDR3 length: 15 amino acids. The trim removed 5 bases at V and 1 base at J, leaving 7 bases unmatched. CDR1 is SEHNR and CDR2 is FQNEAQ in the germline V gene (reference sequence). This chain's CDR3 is CASSPLEGANTEAFF. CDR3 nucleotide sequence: TGTGCCAGCAGCCCCCTGGAGGGGGCGAACACTGAAGCTTTCTTT.

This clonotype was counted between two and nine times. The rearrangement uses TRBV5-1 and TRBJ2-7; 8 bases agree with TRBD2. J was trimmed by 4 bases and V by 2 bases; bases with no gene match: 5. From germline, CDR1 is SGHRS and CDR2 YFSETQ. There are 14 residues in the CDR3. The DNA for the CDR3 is TGCGCCAGCAGCTTAAGCGGGAGTTTATACGAGCAGTACTTC. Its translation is CASSLSGSLYEQYF.

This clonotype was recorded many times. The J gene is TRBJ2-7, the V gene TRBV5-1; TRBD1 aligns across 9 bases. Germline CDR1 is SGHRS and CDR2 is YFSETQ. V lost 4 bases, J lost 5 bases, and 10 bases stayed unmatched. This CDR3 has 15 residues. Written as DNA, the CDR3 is TGCGCCAGCAGCCTCCGGGACAGGGCTACTGACGAGCAGTACTTC. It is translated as CASSLRDRATDEQYF.

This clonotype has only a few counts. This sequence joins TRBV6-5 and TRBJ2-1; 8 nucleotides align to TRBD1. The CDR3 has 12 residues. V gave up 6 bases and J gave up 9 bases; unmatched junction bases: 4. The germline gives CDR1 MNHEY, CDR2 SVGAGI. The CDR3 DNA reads TGTGCCAGCAGCCCCGGACAGGGTGAGCAGTTCTTC. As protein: CASSPGQGEQFF.

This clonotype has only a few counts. The CDR3 nucleotides read TGTGCCAGCACTTCCGGAGGACCGGGGGCTTTCTTT. As protein: CASTSGGPGAFF. V and J are TRBV12-3 or TRBV12-4 and TRBJ1-1; D gene uncertain. The V end lost 7 bases, the J end lost 11 bases, and 17 bases lay between the germline ends. This CDR3 is 12 amino acids long.

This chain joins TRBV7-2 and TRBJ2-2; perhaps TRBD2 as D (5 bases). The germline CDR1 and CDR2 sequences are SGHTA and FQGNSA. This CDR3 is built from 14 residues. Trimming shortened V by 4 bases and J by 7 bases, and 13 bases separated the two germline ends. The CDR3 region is CASSSYFEGGELFF. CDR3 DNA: TGTGCCAGCAGCTCCTACTTTGAGGGCGGGGAGCTGTTTTTT.

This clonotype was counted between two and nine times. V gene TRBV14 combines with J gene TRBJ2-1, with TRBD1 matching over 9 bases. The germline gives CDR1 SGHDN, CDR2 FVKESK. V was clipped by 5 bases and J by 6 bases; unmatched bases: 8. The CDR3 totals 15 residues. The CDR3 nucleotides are TGTGCCAGCAGCGTCGGGACAGGGAGGTTCAATGAGCAGTTCTTC. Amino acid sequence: CASSVGTGRFNEQFF.